One and the same sample provided the 21 T cell receptor beta chains below, sequenced in a study of T cell responses to AZD1222 COVID-19 vaccine (dated by TCRdb to the early 2020s). The method was the immunoSEQ multiplex PCR assay. In its TCRdb copy, this immuneACCESS table keeps in-frame sequences only and misses some clones. Where compared with another copy, unresolved V genes explain less than half of these, and the others have no known cause. Present in this sample are fewer than 120,000 clones, 70% to 90% of which were seen just once. The top ten constitute less than 3.5% of the sample. The time point tag for this specimen amounts to: baseline before first vaccination. The source was peripheral blood, collected on day 0 of AZD1222 vaccination. The receptor source for this set is an adult in good health.

This clone has just one count. The CDR3 here is CASSPSTRADYGYTF. The CDR3 bases are TGTGCCAGCAGCCCCTCAACGAGGGCCGACTATGGCTACACCTTC. The chain has TRBV5-6 and TRBJ1-2; no clear D gene. This CDR3 region has 15 residues. Trimming took off 4 bases at V and 3 bases at J, with 16 bases between the two ends. CDR1 and CDR2 (germline): SGHDT, YYEEEE.

This chain uses TRBV3-1 (or the pseudogene TRBV3-2) with TRBJ2-2, with 10 bases lining up with TRBD1. The germline V gene encodes CDR1 LGHDT and CDR2 YNNKEL (reference sequence). V lost 4 bases to trimming and J lost 6 bases; unmatched junction nucleotides: 5. The CDR3 totals 15 residues. This CDR3 reads CASSLWTGGAGELFF. CDR3 sequence (DNA): TGTGCCAGCAGCCTCTGGACAGGGGGGGCCGGGGAGCTGTTTTTT.

This clone was seen a handful of times. This rearrangement joins TRBV9 to TRBJ1-1; unclear D gene. Germline values: CDR1 SGDLS, CDR2 YYNGEE. CDR3 length equals 13 residues. Trimming removed 7 bases at V and 0 bases at J, with 10 bases between. The DNA of the CDR3 is TGTGCCAGCTCTGACGGATTGAACACTGAAGCTTTCTTT. Its protein product is CASSDGLNTEAFF. Full variable domain (remainder filled in from reference TRBV9 and TRBJ1-1): DSGVTQTPKHLITATGQRVTLRCSPRSGDLSVYWYQQSLDQGLQFLIQYYNGEERAKGNILERFSAQQFPDLHSELNLSSLELGDSALYFCASSDGLNTEAFFGQGTRLTVV.

There are a few counts of this clone. The chain carries TRBV29-1 and TRBJ1-2; the D gene is possibly TRBD1 (5 bases). The CDR3 runs to 12 residues. V dropped 4 bases and J dropped 5 bases, with 11 bases sitting between them. Germline V lookup: CDR1 SQVTM, CDR2 ANQGSEA. The CDR3 loop is CSVALTEYGYTF. The CDR3 DNA is TGCAGCGTTGCCCTGACAGAGTATGGCTACACCTTC.

This sequence joins TRBV6-5 and TRBJ2-7; D may be TRBD1 or TRBD2 (5 bases each). Germline values: CDR1 MNHEY, CDR2 SVGAGI. Trimming shortened V by 6 bases and J by 2 bases, and 11 bases separated the two germline ends. The CDR3 has 13 residues. The CDR3 sequence: CASRGVPTYEQYF. As DNA, the CDR3 is TGTGCCAGCAGGGGGGTCCCCACCTACGAGCAGTACTTC.

This clone was seen once. The chain recombines TRBV7-2 with TRBJ2-3; D gene uncertain. Germline V gene lookup returns CDR1 SGHTA and CDR2 FQGNSA. This CDR3 comprises 14 residues. Between the trimmed V and J ends, which lost 1 base and 3 bases, there was a span of 8 bases. The CDR3 nucleotides are TGTGCCAGCAGCTTAGTTATAACTACAGATACGCAGTATTTT. Its translation is CASSLVITTDTQYF.

The chain couples TRBV11-3 to TRBJ1-1; D is uncertain. The germline V and J ends were trimmed by 1 base and 1 base, with 10 bases remaining between them. CDR1 is SGHNT, CDR2 YENEEA, per germline. The CDR3 contains 15 residues. The CDR3 DNA follows: TGTGCCAGCAGCTTAGGAGGCGGATCGAACACTGAAGCTTTCTTT. It specifies CASSLGGGSNTEAFF.

The rearrangement joins TRBV19 to TRBJ1-3, with D possibly being TRBD1 (6 bases). The V gene lost 7 bases and the J gene lost 0 bases, with 19 bases spanning the gap. There are 17 residues in the CDR3. CDR1 is LNHDA and CDR2 is SQIVND in the germline V gene (reference sequence). The CDR3 DNA reads TGTGCCAGTAACTCACACAGGGTTCTCGTCTCTGGAAACACCATATATTTT. This sequence encodes CASNSHRVLVSGNTIYF.

This clone was found once. The genes are TRBV2 and TRBJ2-1; D gene unclear. CDR3 length: 14 residues. Germline-derived CDR1 and CDR2 are SNHLY and FYNNEI. Trimming stripped 4 bases from V and 8 bases from J, with 15 bases between. The CDR3 DNA reads TGTGCCAGCAGTGTGAGGCGGTCTAATGATGAGCAGTTCTTC. This gives the protein CASSVRRSNDEQFF. Drawing the rest from reference TRBV2 and TRBJ2-1, the complete variable domain is EPEVTQTPSHQVTQMGQEVILRCVPISNHLYFYWYRQILGQKVEFLVSFYNNEISEKSEIFDDQFSVERPDGSNFTLKIRSTKLEDSAMYFCASSVRRSNDEQFFGPGTRLTVL.

This chain joins TRBV5-6 and TRBJ1-3; D is uncertain. With 1 base removed from V and 0 bases from J, the gap between germline ends came to 11 bases. CDR3 length: 16 amino acids. Germline assignment: CDR1 SGHDT and CDR2 YYEEEE. CDR3 amino acids: CASSLSGFSSGNTIYF. The CDR3 DNA is TGTGCCAGCAGCTTGAGCGGGTTCAGCTCTGGAAACACCATATATTTT.

Details on this clone: The same CDR3 can be traced to other DNA sequences in this sample. The CDR3 protein is CASSYSGGNSPLHF. The CDR3 coding sequence is TGTGCCAGCAGTTACTCAGGGGGCAATTCACCCCTCCACTTT. V is TRBV6-2 or TRBV6-3 and J is TRBJ1-6; TRBD1 matches at 7 bases. Germline V gene lookup returns CDR1 MNHEY and CDR2 SVGEGT. V trimming: 0 bases; J trimming: 7 bases; junction bases outside the gene matches: 0. The CDR3 contains 14 residues.

The chain links TRBV6-5 to TRBJ1-3; maybe TRBD1 (6 bases). This CDR3 spans 15 amino acids. Germline loops: CDR1 MNHEY, CDR2 SVGAGI. V was trimmed by 6 bases and J by 3 bases, leaving 15 bases between them. CDR3 region: CASRPSGTIGNTIYF. The CDR3 nucleotides are TGTGCCAGCAGGCCATCCGGGACAATTGGAAACACCATATATTTT.

CDR3 sequence: CASSPGTSGSQRGTQYF. CDR3 sequence (DNA): TGTGCCAGCAGCCCAGGGACTAGCGGGAGTCAAAGAGGGACCCAGTACTTC. The V gene is TRBV9, the J gene TRBJ2-5, with 14 nucleotides matching TRBD2. The CDR3 is 17 residues long. V trimming: 4 bases; J trimming: 7 bases; junction bases outside the gene matches: 12. The germline V gene encodes CDR1 SGDLS and CDR2 YYNGEE.

The chain joins TRBV7-2 to TRBJ2-7; 7 bases fit TRBD2. CDR3 length: 16 amino acids. V lost 3 bases, J lost 2 bases, and 10 bases stayed unmatched. Germline assignment: CDR1 SGHTA and CDR2 FQGNSA. CDR3 DNA: TGTGCCAGCAGCTTGTTTGGGCGGGGGTCCCCCTACGAGCAGTACTTC. This codes for CASSLFGRGSPYEQYF.

The CDR3 loop is CASSYGRTSGGGEQYF. Here the CDR3 DNA reads TGTGCCAGCAGTTACGGTAGGACTAGCGGGGGGGGCGAGCAGTACTTC. The chain combines TRBV6-2 or TRBV6-3 with TRBJ2-7; TRBD2 matches 15 bases. The ends lost 2 bases at V and 6 bases at J; junction bases unmatched: 5. CDR1 MNHEY and CDR2 SVGEGT come from the germline V gene. The CDR3 covers 16 residues.

The chain recombines TRBV10-3 with TRBJ1-1; 7 bases fit TRBD1. The V gene's germline CDR1 is ENHRY and CDR2 SYGVKD. Trimming at V came to 5 bases and at J to 3 bases, leaving 9 bases not matched to a gene. CDR3 length: 15 residues. The CDR3 sequence is CAISPDRDGDTEAFF. In nucleotides, the CDR3 is TGTGCCATCAGTCCAGACAGGGACGGGGACACTGAAGCTTTCTTT.

J is TRBJ1-3 and V is TRBV10-3; no clear D gene. This CDR3 comprises 18 residues. CDR1 and CDR2 from the germline V gene are ENHRY and SYGVKD. Between the trimmed V and J ends, which lost 3 bases and 0 bases, there was a span of 18 bases. The CDR3 nucleotides read TGTGCCATCAGTGAAGAATCCTTTGGGGTTCACTCTGGAAACACCATATATTTT. Residues: CAISEESFGVHSGNTIYF.

CDR3 DNA: TGTGCCAGTAGTACAGAACAGGGCTACTCCTACGAGCAGTACTTC. Translated, it gives CASSTEQGYSYEQYF. The gene calls are TRBV19 and TRBJ2-7, with a weak D call TRBD1 (6 bases). In germline, CDR1 is LNHDA, CDR2 SQIVND (reference sequence). Deletions cut 4 bases from V and 0 bases from J, with 13 bases between. This CDR3 spans 15 amino acids.

The rearrangement joins TRBV7-9 to TRBJ2-5, with D unresolved. The CDR3 covers 12 residues. Per the germline V gene, CDR1 is SEHNR and CDR2 is FQNEAQ (reference sequence). The germline V and J ends were trimmed by 7 bases and 13 bases, with 19 bases remaining between them. CDR3 residues: CASMPNSGGGYF. The CDR3, as DNA: TGTGCCAGCATGCCCAATTCGGGTGGTGGGTACTTC. The full variable domain, completed using reference TRBV7-9 and TRBJ2-5, is DTGVSQNPRHKITKRGQNVTFRCDPISEHNRLYWYRQTLGQGPEFLTYFQNEAQLEKSRLLSDRFSAERPKGSFSTLEIQRTEQGDSAMYLCASMPNSGGGYFGPGTRLLVL.

As DNA, the CDR3 is TGTGCCAGCAGTGGACGGGGGACTAGCGTCTTCACCGGGGAGCTGTTTTTT. Protein product: CASSGRGTSVFTGELFF. This chain uses TRBV6-1 with TRBJ2-2; TRBD2 aligns across 10 bases. The CDR3 is made up of 17 amino acids. V trimming: 4 bases; J trimming: 4 bases; junction bases outside the gene matches: 9. Germline V gene lookup returns CDR1 MNHNS and CDR2 SASEGT.

This chain uses TRBV24-1 with TRBJ1-4; D ambiguous. The V end was cut by 4 bases, the J end by 0 bases, with 8 bases between. The CDR3 spans 15 residues. CDR1 is KGHDR, CDR2 SFDVKD, per germline. The CDR3 is CATSDTGATNEKLFF. The CDR3 coding sequence is TGTGCCACCAGTGACACCGGTGCAACTAATGAAAAACTGTTTTTT.